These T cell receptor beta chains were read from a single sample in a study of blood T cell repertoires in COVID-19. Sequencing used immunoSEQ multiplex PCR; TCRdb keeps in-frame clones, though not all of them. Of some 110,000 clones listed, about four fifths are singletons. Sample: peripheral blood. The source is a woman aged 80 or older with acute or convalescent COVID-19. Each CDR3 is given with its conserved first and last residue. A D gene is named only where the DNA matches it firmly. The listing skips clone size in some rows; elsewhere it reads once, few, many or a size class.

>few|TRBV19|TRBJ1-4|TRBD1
CASSAGTGHEKLFF
TGTGCCAGTAGCGCCGGGACAGGGCATGAAAAACTGTTTTTT
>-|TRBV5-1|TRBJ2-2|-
CASSRGHANTGELFF
TGCGCCAGCAGCCGAGGACATGCGAACACCGGGGAGCTGTTTTTT
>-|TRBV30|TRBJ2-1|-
CAWREGLNNEQFF
TGTGCCTGGAGGGAGGGACTCAACAATGAGCAGTTCTTC
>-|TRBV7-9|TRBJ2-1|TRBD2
CASSLASGYNEQFF
TGTGCCAGCAGCTTGGCTAGCGGCTACAATGAGCAGTTCTTC
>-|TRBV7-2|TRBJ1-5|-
CASSRNRGQPQHF
TGTGCCAGCAGCCGGAATCGCGGTCAGCCCCAGCATTTT
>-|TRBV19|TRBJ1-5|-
CASSIDAGNQPQHF
TGTGCCAGTAGTATAGACGCAGGCAATCAGCCCCAGCATTTT
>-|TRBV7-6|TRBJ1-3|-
CASSLMAGNTIYF
TGTGCCAGCAGCCTAATGGCTGGAAACACCATATATTTT
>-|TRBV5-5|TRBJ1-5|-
CASSLWTTNQPQHF
TGTGCCAGCAGCTTGTGGACAACGAATCAGCCCCAGCATTTT
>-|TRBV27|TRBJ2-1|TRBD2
CASLAGTSGSYNEQFF
TGTGCCAGCCTAGCCGGAACTAGCGGGTCCTACAATGAGCAGTTCTTC
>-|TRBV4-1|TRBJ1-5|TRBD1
CASSQGDRGRDQPQHF
TGCGCCAGCAGCCAAGGGGACAGGGGAAGGGATCAGCCCCAGCATTTT